There are a few counts of the clone carrying this T cell receptor (beta chain). As yet, its antigen is unknown. This entry belongs to a study of OX40 agonist ivuxolimab in advanced cancers. At the level of the study: The eligibility criteria allowed prior anti-PD-1, anti-PD-L1 or anti-CTLA-4 therapy, and 30% to 45% had some.

The study's findings and limits: At 0.1 to 3.0 mg/kg, clonal expansion of CD4+ and CD8+ blood T cells had occurred by week 6. Some nonresponders likewise displayed low normalized T-cell clonal expansion. Researchers did not determine the expanded peripheral T cells' antigen specificity.

TCRdb's copy holds only in-frame clones and misses some; the assay was immunoSEQ multiplex PCR. Of about 49,000 clones in the sample, about 86% were seen once. The sequence was collected from an adult with an advanced solid tumor such as melanoma, head and neck, liver or kidney cancer. The sample consisted of CD4+ or CD8+ T cells sorted from blood, taken in a trial of the OX40 agonist ivuxolimab.

CDR3: CASSLGTSGSTDTQYF. For the CDR3, the DNA is TGTGCCAGCAGCTTAGGGACTAGCGGGAGCACAGATACGCAGTATTTT. The V gene is TRBV7-6, the J gene TRBJ2-3; 11 nucleotides align to TRBD2. The V segment lost 1 base and the J segment 0 bases; nucleotides outside the gene matches: 0. This CDR3 contains 16 residues. Germline-derived CDR1 and CDR2 are SGHVS and FNYEAQ.